This TCR beta chain came from a study of blood T cell repertoires in COVID-19. This clone was recorded a few times. The protocol was immunoSEQ multiplex PCR, while the TCRdb copy is restricted to in-frame clones and leaves out a portion. The sample lists over 60,000 clones; roughly 91% were seen once. Germline V CDR1 and CDR2: ENHRY, SYGVKD. V was trimmed by 2 bases and J by 7 bases, leaving 8 bases between them. The CDR3 contains 12 residues. The sample comprised peripheral blood. The genes are TRBV10-3 and TRBJ1-1, with D uncertain. This clonotype was sampled from a middle-aged man with COVID-19, enrolled during active disease. CDR3 region: CAISERRDEAFF. Here the CDR3 DNA reads TGTGCCATCAGTGAGCGGAGGGATGAAGCTTTCTTT.